This T cell receptor beta chain came from a study of T cell responses to AZD1222 COVID-19 vaccine. Study-level information: Combined were second doses at about 4 or about 12 weeks.

TCRdb keeps only in-frame clones here, not all; method: immunoSEQ multiplex PCR. The sample yields over 100,000 clones, more than 90% seen once. Whole-study results and caveats: Vaccination with two AZD1222 doses was followed by a rise in Spike-specific TCR breadth and depth. Only after the peak T cell response were repertoires sampled.

The length of the CDR3 is 15 residues. Looked up from germline, CDR1 is MGHDK and CDR2 is SYGVNS. V dropped 4 bases and J dropped 0 bases, with 10 bases sitting between them. This clone has just one count. Its antigen remains unknown. The sequence was obtained from an adult in good health. The chain has TRBV25-1 and TRBJ1-3, with no clear D. Sample: peripheral blood, taken on day 0 of AZD1222 vaccination. The CDR3 sequence: CASSGFSSSGNTIYF. CDR3 nucleotides: TGTGCCAGCAGTGGATTTTCAAGCTCTGGAAACACCATATATTTT.